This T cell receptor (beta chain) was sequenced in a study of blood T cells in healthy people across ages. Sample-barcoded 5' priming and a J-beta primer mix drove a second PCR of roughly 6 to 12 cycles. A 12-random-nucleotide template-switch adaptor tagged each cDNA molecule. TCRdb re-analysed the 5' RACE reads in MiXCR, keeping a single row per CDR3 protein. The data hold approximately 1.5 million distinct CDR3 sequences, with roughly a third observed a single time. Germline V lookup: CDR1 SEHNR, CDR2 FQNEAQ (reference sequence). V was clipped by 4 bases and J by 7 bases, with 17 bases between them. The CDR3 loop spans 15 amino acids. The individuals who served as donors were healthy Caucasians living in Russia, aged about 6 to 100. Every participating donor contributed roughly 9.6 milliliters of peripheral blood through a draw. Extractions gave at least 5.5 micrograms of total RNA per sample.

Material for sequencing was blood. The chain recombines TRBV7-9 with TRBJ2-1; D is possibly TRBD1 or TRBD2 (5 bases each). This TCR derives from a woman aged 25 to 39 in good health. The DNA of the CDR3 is TGTGCCAGCAGCTCGAAACGGGGCCCAGGGAATGAGCAGTTCTTC. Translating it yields CASSSKRGPGNEQFF.